The next 14 T cell receptor beta chains were all read from a single sample in a study of HIV-infected patients and healthy controls. MiXCR, applied by TCRdb to the 5' RACE reads, yields one record per CDR3 protein. The table includes about 64,000 distinct CDR3 sequences, roughly 19% detected once. Sequenced input: CD4+ T cells from blood. The receptor source for this set is a human donor in good health.

The sample holds a few counts of this clonotype. The rearrangement uses TRBV5-1 and TRBJ1-1; maybe TRBD1 (6 bases). The V gene's germline CDR1 is SGHRS and CDR2 YFSETQ. This CDR3 has 17 residues. V lost 4 bases to trimming and J lost 0 bases, with 19 bases between them. CDR3 in amino acids: CASSPGTSTRMNTEAFF. Written as DNA, the CDR3 is TGCGCCAGCAGCCCCGGGACATCTACTCGGATGAACACTGAAGCTTTCTTT.

The chain has TRBV4-1 and TRBJ2-5; no reliable D call. The CDR3 has 13 residues. Germline V lookup: CDR1 MGHRA, CDR2 YSYEKL. V lost 0 bases and J 5 bases, leaving 7 bases between the germline ends. Written as DNA, the CDR3 is TGCGCCAGCAGCCAAGATCTATTCGAGACCCAGTACTTC. Protein sequence: CASSQDLFETQYF.

This clonotype has ten or more counts. The chain carries TRBV6-5 and TRBJ2-7; D is unclear. The germline V and J ends were trimmed by 4 bases and 2 bases, with 9 bases remaining between them. Germline V gene sequence: CDR1 MNHEY, CDR2 SVGAGI. This CDR3 contains 13 residues. The CDR3 loop reads CASSSQTAYEQYF. In DNA form, the CDR3 reads TGTGCCAGCAGTTCCCAAACGGCCTACGAGCAGTACTTC.

This clonotype appeared many times. The chain is built from TRBV2 and TRBJ1-1; a weak D match, TRBD1 (5 bases). V lost 4 bases to trimming and J lost 6 bases, with 9 bases between them. Germline V lookup: CDR1 SNHLY, CDR2 FYNNEI. The CDR3 has 12 residues. The CDR3 coding sequence is TGTGCCAGCAGTGGGACCAGGGCTGAAGCTTTCTTT. It is translated as CASSGTRAEAFF.

V and J are TRBV7-9 and TRBJ2-2; D is ambiguous. CDR1 SEHNR and CDR2 FQNEAQ come from the germline V gene (reference sequence). The CDR3 loop spans 12 amino acids. CDR3 sequence (DNA): TGTGTCTCGTCCAGGAACACCGGGGAGCTGTTTTTT. Residues: CVSSRNTGELFF.

V is TRBV27 and J is TRBJ2-1; TRBD2 agrees at 14 bases. Germline V lookup: CDR1 MNHEY, CDR2 SMNVEV (reference sequence). There are 17 residues in the CDR3. The trim removed 10 bases at V and 3 bases at J, leaving 11 bases unmatched. CDR3 DNA sequence: TGTGCCACCCGAGGACTAGCGGGAGGTCGCCTCTACAATGAGCAGTTCTTC. Protein product: CATRGLAGGRLYNEQFF.

This clonotype has a count of ten or more. J is TRBJ1-6 and V is TRBV25-1; D gene ambiguous. V dropped 5 bases and J dropped 8 bases, with 19 bases sitting between them. Germline CDR1 reads MGHDK; CDR2 reads SYGVNS. The CDR3 sequence is 16 residues long. The CDR3 is CASSPLGGPGDSPLHF. In nucleotides, the CDR3 is TGTGCCAGCAGTCCCTTGGGAGGGCCCGGGGATTCACCCCTCCACTTT. The full variable domain, its missing parts supplied by reference TRBV25-1 and TRBJ1-6, is EADIYQTPRYLVIGTGKKITLECSQTMGHDKMYWYQQDPGMELHLIHYSYGVNSTEKGDLSSESTVSRIRTEHFPLTLESARPSHTSQYLCASSPLGGPGDSPLHFGNGTRLTVT.

This clonotype was detected only a few times. This chain uses TRBV7-9 with TRBJ1-3; D not resolved. V was cut by 5 bases and J by 4 bases, with 18 bases left in between. This CDR3 is 16 amino acids long. Germline V gives CDR1 SEHNR, CDR2 FQNEAQ (reference sequence). CDR3 sequence (DNA): TGTGCCAGCAGCATGGTAACCCCAGCGTCCGGAAACACCATATATTTT. Protein product: CASSMVTPASGNTIYF.

The chain has TRBV6-1 and TRBJ2-7; D unclear. Looked up from germline, CDR1 is MNHNS and CDR2 is SASEGT. The CDR3 contains 12 residues. Trimming removed 1 base at V and 3 bases at J, with 4 bases between. The chain's CDR3 is CASSEGSYEQYF. Here the CDR3 DNA reads TGTGCCAGCAGTGAAGGCAGCTACGAGCAGTACTTC.

This clonotype has only a few counts. The CDR3 region has the DNA TGTGCCAGCAGCGCCCGACAGGGGGCGATGGACGAGCAGTACTTC. Amino acids: CASSARQGAMDEQYF. The rearrangement uses TRBV11-2 and TRBJ2-7; 10 nucleotides match TRBD1. With V trimmed by 5 bases and J by 5 bases, 9 bases remained unmatched. The CDR3 is 15 residues long. CDR1 and CDR2 (germline): SGHAT, FQNNGV.

In this sample, this clonotype turned up many times. This chain links TRBV7-2 with TRBJ1-1; D ambiguous. CDR1 and CDR2 (germline): SGHTA, FQGNSA. The CDR3 sequence is 13 residues long. Trimming took 5 bases from V and 1 from J, leaving 8 bases between them. The CDR3 spells CASSPYRNTEAFF. In DNA, the CDR3 is TGTGCCAGCAGCCCATACAGGAACACTGAAGCTTTCTTT. Using reference TRBV7-2 and TRBJ1-1 for the parts outside the CDR3, the full variable domain is GAGVSQSPSNKVTEKGKDVELRCDPISGHTALYWYRQSLGQGLEFLIYFQGNSAPDKSGLPSDRFSAERTGGSVSTLTIQRTQQEDSAVYLCASSPYRNTEAFFGQGTRLTVV.

This clonotype was observed a few times. The genes are TRBV20-1 and TRBJ2-7, with 7 bases that match TRBD1. J lost 0 bases, V lost 5 bases, and 13 bases had no gene match. The germline gives CDR1 DFQATT, CDR2 SNEGSKA (reference sequence). The CDR3 length is 16 residues. The CDR3 nucleotides are TGCAGTGCTCTCCACCCCTCCAGGGGGAGCTCCTACGAGCAGTACTTC. It yields the protein CSALHPSRGSSYEQYF.

This clonotype was detected a few times. This chain uses TRBV12-3 or TRBV12-4 with TRBJ2-7, with 12 bases that match TRBD1. V was clipped by 1 base and J by 7 bases; unmatched bases: 8. This CDR3 has 16 amino acids. CDR3 sequence reads: CASSLGRDRGPWEQYF. DNA of the CDR3: TGTGCCAGCAGTTTAGGTCGGGACAGGGGGCCCTGGGAGCAGTACTTC.

This clonotype was counted at least ten times. The chain uses TRBV18 and TRBJ2-3; D unresolved. This CDR3 contains 17 residues. CDR1 is KGHSH and CDR2 is LQKENI in the germline V gene. The V and J ends lost 3 bases and 0 bases respectively, with 16 bases between them. The CDR3 region is CASSPKFQSSSTDTQYF. Here the CDR3 DNA reads TGTGCCAGCTCACCGAAATTCCAGAGTTCTAGCACAGATACGCAGTATTTT.